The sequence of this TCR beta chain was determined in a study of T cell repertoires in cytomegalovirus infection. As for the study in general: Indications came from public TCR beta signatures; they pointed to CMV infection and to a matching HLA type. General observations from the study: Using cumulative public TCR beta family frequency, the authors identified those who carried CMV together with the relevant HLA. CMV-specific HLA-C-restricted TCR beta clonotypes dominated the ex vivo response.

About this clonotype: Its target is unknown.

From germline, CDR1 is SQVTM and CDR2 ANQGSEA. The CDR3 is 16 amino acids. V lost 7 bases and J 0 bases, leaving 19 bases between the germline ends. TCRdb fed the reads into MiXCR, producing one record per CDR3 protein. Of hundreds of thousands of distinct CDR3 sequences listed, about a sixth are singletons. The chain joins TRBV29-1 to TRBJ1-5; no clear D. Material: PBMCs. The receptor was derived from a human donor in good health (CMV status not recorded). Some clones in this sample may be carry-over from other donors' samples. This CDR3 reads CSAHPPRPYSNQPQHF. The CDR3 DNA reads TGCAGCGCCCACCCCCCGCGGCCTTATAGCAATCAGCCCCAGCATTTT.